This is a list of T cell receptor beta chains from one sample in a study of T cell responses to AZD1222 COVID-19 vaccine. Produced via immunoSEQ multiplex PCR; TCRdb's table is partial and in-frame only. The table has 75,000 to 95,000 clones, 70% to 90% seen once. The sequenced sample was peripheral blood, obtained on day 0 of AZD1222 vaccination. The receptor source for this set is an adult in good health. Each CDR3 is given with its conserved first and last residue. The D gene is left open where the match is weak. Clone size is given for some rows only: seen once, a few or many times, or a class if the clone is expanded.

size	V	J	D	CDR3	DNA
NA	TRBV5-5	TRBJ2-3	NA	CASILRGLTDTQYF	TGTGCCAGCATCCTTAGGGGTTTGACAGATACGCAATATTTT
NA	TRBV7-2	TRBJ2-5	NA	CASSLIGATETQYF	TGTGCCAGCAGCCTGATCGGGGCGACGGAGACCCAGTACTTC
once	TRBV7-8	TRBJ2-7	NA	CASSLITGETYEQYF	TGTGCCAGCAGCTTAATAACAGGAGAAACCTACGAGCAGTACTTC
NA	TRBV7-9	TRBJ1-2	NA	CASSRESYGYTF	TGTGCCAGCAGCCGAGAATCCTATGGCTACACCTTC
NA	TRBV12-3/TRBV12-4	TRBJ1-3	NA	CARRGSGNTIYF	TGTGCCAGACGAGGCTCTGGAAACACCATATATTTT
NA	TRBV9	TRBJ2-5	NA	CASSVSQGGAETQYF	TGTGCCAGCAGCGTATCCCAGGGGGGGGCGGAGACCCAGTACTTC
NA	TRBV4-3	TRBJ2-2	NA	CASSQDRVATGELFF	TGCGCCAGCAGCCAAGATAGGGTCGCCACCGGGGAGCTGTTTTTT
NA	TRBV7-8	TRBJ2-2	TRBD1	CASSWDRPNTGELFF	TGTGCCAGCAGCTGGGACAGACCGAACACCGGGGAGCTGTTTTTT
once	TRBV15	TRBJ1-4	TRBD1	CATSSVQNRGEKLFF	TGTGCCACCAGCTCAGTCCAAAACAGGGGCGAAAAACTGTTTTTT
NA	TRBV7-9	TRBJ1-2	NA	CASSLGSGAGYTF	TGTGCCAGCAGCTTAGGATCCGGGGCCGGCTACACCTTC
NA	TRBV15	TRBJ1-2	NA	CATSREGGAYGYTF	TGTGCCACCAGCAGAGAGGGAGGGGCCTATGGCTACACCTTC
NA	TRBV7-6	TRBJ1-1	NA	CASSLERGGESNTEAFF	TGTGCCAGCAGCCTAGAGCGGGGTGGAGAATCGAACACTGAAGCTTTCTTT
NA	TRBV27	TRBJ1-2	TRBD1	CASGGQGYGYTF	TGTGCCAGCGGGGGACAGGGTTATGGCTACACCTTC